The source of this TCR beta chain is a study of T cell changes during pregnancy in multiple sclerosis. Germline values: CDR1 SQVTM, CDR2 ANQGSEA. The CDR3 spans 14 residues. With 3 bases removed from V and 4 bases from J, the gap between germline ends came to 15 bases. The table came from immunoSEQ multiplex PCR; TCRdb's copy has only in-frame clones and leaves some out. The sample has under 60,000 clones; roughly nine tenths are singletons. This chain uses TRBV29-1 with TRBJ1-1, with D tentatively TRBD1 (6 bases). The sequences come from CD4+ T cells from peripheral blood mononuclear cells, collected in the second trimester of pregnancy. This receptor was obtained from a female donor in good health, enrolled as a control in a pregnancy study. This CDR3 is CSVDERGLGTEAFF. Written as DNA, the CDR3 is TGCAGCGTTGATGAAAGGGGGTTAGGCACTGAAGCTTTCTTT.